This T cell receptor (beta chain) was observed in a study of blood T cell repertoires in COVID-19. Background on the study: Samples of COVID-19 (acute and convalescent) were obtained from the United States, Italy and Spain. Sample material is recorded as cDNA or gDNA derived from T cells, B-cell-depleted T cells, or PBMCs.

Per the original data handling: Amplifying reference gene primers gave estimates of nucleated cell counts. TCRdb's table, derived via immunoSEQ multiplex PCR, lists solely in-frame clones and lacks some. The V and J calls and clone size come from that table; D and trimming were worked out from the DNA. The sample includes around 150,000 clones, 75% to 85% of them seen just once. Germline-derived CDR1 and CDR2 are SGHVS and FQNEAQ. Losses at the gene ends were 6 bases for V and 8 bases for J; bases not matched to a gene: 9. The CDR3 consists of 15 residues. This clone occurred a few times. The sample comprised peripheral blood. The sequence came from a woman in her forties or fifties in a cohort sampled during active or convalescent COVID-19. The chain has TRBV7-8 and TRBJ2-2; 10 bases map to TRBD1. The CDR3 sequence is CASRRGDRGRGELFF. The CDR3 region has the DNA TGTGCCAGCAGGCGGGGGGACAGGGGTCGAGGGGAGCTGTTTTTT.